This T cell receptor beta chain was observed in a study of T cells in Graves' hyperthyroidism and ophthalmopathy. V was shortened by 0 bases and J by 7 bases, with 13 bases between the two germline ends. The CDR3 is made up of 15 amino acids. Germline V CDR1 and CDR2: LGHNA, YSLEER. Points from the study as a whole: Ophthalmopathy stood apart from stable hyperthyroidism in a 13 V-J model.

Comments on this clonotype: Its antigen is unknown.

The TCR beta CDR3 regions underwent amplification using RNA transcripts as the source. The HTBI primer set was used in a first-round RT-PCR of the TCR CDR3. TCRdb re-called the multiplex PCR reads with MiXCR, one entry per CDR3 protein. The table shows a few hundred thousand distinct CDR3 sequences, with about 16% occurring only once. The source is a middle-aged man with Graves' hyperthyroidism. Sequencing was performed on blood. The chain couples TRBV4-3 to TRBJ2-1; D is possibly TRBD1 or TRBD2 (7 bases each). In DNA, the CDR3 is TGCGCCAGCAGCCAAGACGGCAGGGGGGGGAATGAGCAGTTCTTC. Amino acid sequence: CASSQDGRGGNEQFF.